This T cell receptor beta chain emerged from a study of T cell clonality in common variable immunodeficiency (dated by TCRdb to the mid-2010s). This clone has ten or more counts. Its antigen remains undetermined. The read is 3 residues too short to cover the CDR3 end, so that end is filled in from the germline J gene. Standard criteria, namely reduction of serum IgG, IgA and/or IgM below the normal range together with specific antibody deficiency, were applied for the diagnosis of CVID. There were over 40 subjects in the CVID group (roughly 30 male and 15 female), ranging in age from about 9 to 65 years, with a mean age of about 40. Predominantly Caucasian heritage was noted among both the CVID patients and the healthy controls. At the time of study participation, every CVID subject had been on replacement immunoglobulin therapy for at least one year. At the time of blood collection, no CVID subject was ill or was being treated with immunomodulatory or immunosuppressive medication. Heparinized peripheral whole blood samples of roughly 5 to 8 ml were obtained from each donor. Genomic DNA from adults with common variable immune deficiency (CVID) and from healthy adult controls was used to sequence TCRbeta CDR3 repertoires. To isolate peripheral blood mononuclear cells, diluted blood was subjected to density centrifugation over Hypaque 1077 or Ficoll-Paque. Genomic DNA was obtained from unsorted mononuclear cells using either Qiagen column purification or a centrifugation-based method.

For sequencing, equivalent amounts of genomic DNA were input from CVID and control samples. For every sample, a 60 bp segment covering the rearranged TCRbeta CDR3 region was amplified and then sequenced. The immunoSEQ assay, a bias-corrected multiplex PCR with high-throughput sequencing, was employed for TCRbeta amplification. Per the source publication's procedure: Every unique nucleotide sequence counted as a clone and was annotated with V, D and J genes, copy number and frequency. Sequences were labeled productive if in frame, and non-productive if out of frame or containing stop codons. As previously described, clonality was computed from Shannon's entropy. The predicted amino acid sequences of productive clones were used to derive the mean CDR3 Kyte-Doolittle hydropathy. Using the R hclust function, scaled V gene usage was clustered hierarchically with Manhattan distance and complete linkage. Sharing of clones by CDR3 amino acid sequence was evaluated through resampling of 12 repertoires per group over 100 rounds. The repertoires were searched for more than 65 published EBV-specific and approximately 250 published CMV-specific TCRbeta sequences. A couple of CVID samples that yielded fewer than 10,000 sequences were excluded from the analysis, so approximately 38 CVID repertoires were retained. In its TCRdb copy, this immuneACCESS table keeps in-frame sequences only and misses some clones. Where compared with another copy, unresolved V genes explain less than half of these, and the others have no known cause. That table gives V, J and clone size, and the DNA gave D and trimming. This sample has fewer than 40,000 clones, none of them a singleton. The ten largest clones take up 5.5% to 7% of the sample.

Results the study describes overall, beyond this receptor: Patient heterogeneity within the CVID cohort put limits on correlating repertoire features with clinical complications. TCRbeta clonality was higher in CVID subjects than in healthy controls (t-test p = 0.018), and the increase was most characteristic of about a third of subjects. Reportedly, TCRbeta sequences from CVID had fewer deletions and N-nucleotide insertions, and highly modified clones with 13 or more V deletions were absent from CVID. Healthy controls shared more TCRbeta clones with each other than CVID subjects shared among themselves (p < 0.0001). Although equal DNA input was used, an average of about 87,000 unique sequences per sample was obtained for controls, compared with approximately 32,000 for CVID samples. The authors noted that sequencing repertoires of T cell subpopulations would be needed to clarify what caused the increased clonality in CVID.

From the germline V gene, CDR1 is SGHTA and CDR2 is FQGTGA. The V end loses 4 bases and the J end loses 1 base, and a stretch of 11 bases separates them. From the cysteine up to the phenylalanine, the CDR3 has a length of 15 residues. Shown are 36 bases from within the CDR3, in frame from base 1. The chain is encoded by TRBV7-3 joined to TRBJ1-3; a weak D assignment points to TRBD1 (6 bases agree). The sequenced sample was peripheral blood mononuclear cells. The sequence was collected from a human donor with common variable immunodeficiency. Incomplete CDR3 DNA: TGTGCCAGCAGCTCCTACCAGGGGTCTGGAAACACC. This encodes CASSSYQGSGNT. The CDR3 in its entirety is CASSSYQGSGNTIYF.